This TCR beta chain is from a study of blood T cell repertoires in COVID-19. The wider study: Samples taken during acute and convalescent COVID-19 were collected in the United States, Italy and Spain. The cDNA or gDNA used as material had been derived from T cells, B-cell-depleted T cells, or PBMCs.

Germline V gives CDR1 LNHDA, CDR2 SQIVND (reference sequence). Trimming took off 3 bases at V and 5 bases at J, with 13 bases between the two ends. This CDR3 spans 14 amino acids. Profiled with immunoSEQ multiplex PCR; TCRdb holds only in-frame clones, not every one. The table has 75,000 to 100,000 clones, 86% seen once. The specimen was peripheral blood. This clonotype was sampled from a woman older than 75 with acute or convalescent COVID-19. This chain links TRBV19 with TRBJ1-1; weak D call: TRBD1 (5 bases). The CDR3 DNA reads as TGTGCCAGTAGTATTGTCAGGGAGGGGACTGAAGCTTTCTTT. Amino acids: CASSIVREGTEAFF.